Reported below is one T cell receptor (beta chain). Its antigen specificity is not known. Per-nucleotide qualities are absent, and no much larger clonotype sits a single base away. The library was made by PCR. The instrument given in TCRdb is Illumina HiSeq 4000. High-throughput sequencing was used to profile the CDR3 region of the TCR beta-chain in every patient. Under the source paper's analysis protocol: CDR3 differences across clinicopathological groups were used to build a classifier for discriminating distant-metastatic papillary thyroid cancer patients. Repertoire diversity was assessed with the Shannon index, and tumor-blood repertoire similarity with the Morisita-Horn index. TCRdb trimmed public reads at Q25 via fastp, called clones via MiXCR and kept in-frame beta chains. The V and J calls and clone size come from TCRdb's table, not from the authors' own analysis. The sample data list roughly 22,000 clones, and roughly 12% of these were observed just once. The ten largest clones take up roughly an eighth of the sample.

This sample is part of a study of metastatic and nonmetastatic thyroid tumors (dated by TCRdb to about 2020). Study-level background: Repertoires from peripheral blood and from tumor or nodule tissue samples of malignant and benign thyroid patients were compared. Study-wide conclusions, independent of this receptor: TCR beta diversity was reported as significantly higher in malignant tumors than in benign nodules, in both blood and tumor samples.

Before undergoing thyroid surgery, none of the patients had been given any kind of treatment. Using T-cell receptor beta sequencing, the researchers looked back retrospectively at clinical samples from patients, gathered between the early 2010s and the late 2010s. Reading the germline V gene gives CDR1 MDHEN and CDR2 SYDVKM. From cysteine to phenylalanine, the CDR3 is 12 amino acids long. The only DNA kept is the CDR3, 36 bases in frame from the first base. V lost 8 bases and J lost 5 bases; the stretch between them is 10 bases long. This clonotype originated in a female donor with papillary thyroid cancer or a benign thyroid nodule (not recorded which). Some clones in this sample may be carry-over from other donors' samples. Sequencing was performed on blood. The sequence is built from TRBV28 and TRBJ1-5, with the D gene uncertain. In nucleotide form, the sequence is TGTGCCAGCCAAGAGGCGCATCAGCCCCAGCATTTT. Its protein is CASQEAHQPQHF.